This entry concerns a single T cell receptor beta chain. The antigen is not known. The data were obtained in a study of post-analysis software for immune sequencing data. Overall study: Relapsing-remitting, secondary progressive and progressive-relapsing forms of multiple sclerosis all featured among disease courses. Points from the study as a whole: Samples sharing a preparation batch grouped tightly together when assessed by F measure. Patients carried a handful of TRBV segments more frequently than controls did, and TRBV5-6, TRBV5-1 and TRBV20-1 were among them. Significantly lower normalized Chao1 diversity was seen in multiple sclerosis patients than in controls.

Unique molecular identifiers were carried by the TCR beta cDNA libraries. T cells numbering about 0.95 to 10 million yielded some 500,000 cDNA molecules. TCRdb called the PCR reads again in MiXCR, with one record for every CDR3 protein. The sample has a few hundred thousand distinct CDR3 sequences; roughly 35% are singletons. CDR1 and CDR2 (germline): MNHEY, SVGAGI. The CDR3 is made up of 14 amino acids. V lost 2 bases and J 4 bases, leaving 11 bases between the germline ends. V usage is TRBV6-5 and J usage is TRBJ1-2; no clear D. Sequenced input: blood. The sequence came from a girl between 5 and 17 years old with multiple sclerosis. The CDR3 loop reads CASSYLGVSYGYTF. CDR3 nucleotide sequence: TGTGCCAGCAGTTACCTCGGGGTGAGCTATGGCTACACCTTC.